The rows below give T cell receptor beta chains drawn from one sample of a study of blood T cell repertoires in COVID-19. TCRdb keeps only in-frame clones here, not all; method: immunoSEQ multiplex PCR. The sample includes approximately 170,000 clones, around 85% seen only once; the top ten take about 3.5%. Sequenced input: PBMCs or T cells enriched from blood (not recorded which). The source of these receptors is a woman in her 30s who had recovered from COVID-19. CDR3s include the opening cysteine and the closing phenylalanine or tryptophan. D genes are given only for firm matches. Clone size is not always given. Where it is, it says once, few, many or a class for expanded clones.

v_call	d_call	clone_size	j_call	cdr3_aa	cdr3_nt
TRBV2	TRBD2	-	TRBJ2-3	CASTQAGGNTDTQYF	TGTGCCAGCACCCAAGCGGGGGGGAACACAGATACGCAGTATTTT
TRBV19	TRBD1	once	TRBJ1-5	CASTLQGALNQPQHF	TGTGCCAGCACTCTTCAGGGGGCCCTGAATCAGCCCCAGCATTTT
TRBV5-1	-	-	TRBJ2-3	CASSGRDRDAGGQYF	TGCGCCAGCAGCGGCCGAGACAGGGACGCCGGGGGGCAGTATTTT
TRBV5-1	-	-	TRBJ2-1	CASSSGAGLFSYNEQFF	TGCGCCAGCAGCTCGGGAGCCGGACTATTCTCCTACAATGAGCAGTTCTTC
TRBV9	-	-	TRBJ1-3	CASSVLDTRSPTSGNTIYF	TGTGCCAGCAGCGTCCTGGACACGCGATCTCCAACCTCTGGAAACACCATATATTTT
TRBV4-2	TRBD2	-	TRBJ2-1	CASSQLAGEREQFF	TGTGCCAGCAGCCAACTAGCGGGAGAGCGTGAGCAGTTCTTC
TRBV28	-	-	TRBJ1-4	CASSSQGNEKLFF	TGTGCCAGCAGTTCCCAGGGAAATGAAAAACTGTTTTTT
TRBV11-2	TRBD1	few	TRBJ1-1	CASTIKPKGARGTEAFF	TGTGCCAGCACCATTAAACCCAAGGGGGCCAGGGGCACTGAAGCTTTCTTT
TRBV2	-	-	TRBJ2-7	CASSPREQSSYEQYF	TGTGCCAGCAGTCCAAGAGAACAGAGCTCCTACGAGCAGTACTTC
TRBV28	-	-	TRBJ2-2	CASRSSFGELFF	TGTGCCAGCAGGTCTAGCTTCGGGGAGCTGTTTTTT
TRBV19	-	-	TRBJ1-1	CASSIVAVNTEAFF	TGTGCCAGTAGTATAGTGGCAGTTAACACTGAAGCTTTCTTT
TRBV5-1	TRBD2	-	TRBJ2-7	CASSFSPGLAGTYEQYF	TGCGCCAGCAGCTTTTCCCCGGGACTAGCGGGAACCTACGAGCAGTACTTC
TRBV6-5	-	-	TRBJ2-5	CASSSWRGQETQYF	TGTGCCAGCAGTTCCTGGCGCGGCCAAGAGACCCAGTACTTC
TRBV18	-	-	TRBJ1-1	CASSPPGTPNTEAFF	TGTGCCAGCTCACCGCCAGGGACTCCGAACACTGAAGCTTTCTTT
TRBV6-6	TRBD1	-	TRBJ1-2	CASSYSRDRGFVGYTF	TGTGCCAGCAGTTACTCGAGGGACAGGGGTTTTGTGGGCTACACCTTC
TRBV10-3	TRBD2	many	TRBJ2-7	CAISATSGSYEQYF	TGTGCCATCAGTGCCACTAGCGGGTCCTACGAGCAGTACTTC
TRBV6-5	-	-	TRBJ1-5	CASSYRNPGYAQPQHF	TGTGCCAGCAGTTACAGAAATCCAGGGTATGCGCAGCCCCAGCATTTT
TRBV7-9	-	-	TRBJ2-7	CASSRSRDYEQYF	TGTGCCAGCAGCCGCTCGCGGGACTACGAGCAGTACTTC
TRBV5-6	-	-	TRBJ1-2	CASSQRGRALSNYGYTF	TGTGCCAGCAGCCAAAGAGGCAGGGCCCTATCTAACTATGGCTACACCTTC
TRBV28	TRBD2	-	TRBJ2-5	CASSLPRTSGRGETQYF	TGTGCCAGCAGTTTACCCCGGACTAGCGGGAGGGGGGAGACCCAGTACTTC
TRBV11-2	TRBD1	-	TRBJ1-1	CASSLLQTGAVNTEAFF	TGTGCCAGCAGCTTACTGCAGACAGGGGCGGTGAACACTGAAGCTTTCTTT
TRBV7-8	TRBD1	few	TRBJ1-5	CASTRQGRSNQPQHF	TGTGCCAGCACCCGACAGGGTAGGAGCAATCAGCCCCAGCATTTT
TRBV28	-	-	TRBJ1-1	CASGPQGGNTEAFF	TGTGCCAGCGGCCCCCAGGGAGGGAACACTGAAGCTTTCTTT
TRBV13	TRBD1	-	TRBJ1-1	CASSQGAYTEAFF	TGTGCCAGCAGCCAGGGGGCCTACACTGAAGCTTTCTTT
TRBV10-3	-	-	TRBJ1-3	CAISAQAQGTIYF	TGTGCCATCAGTGCGCAGGCCCAAGGCACCATATATTTT
TRBV28	-	few	TRBJ2-5	CASSEQVWETQYF	TGTGCCAGCAGCGAACAGGTTTGGGAGACCCAGTACTTC
TRBV6-1	TRBD2	-	TRBJ2-4	CASSGPGLAGVKNIQYF	TGTGCCAGCAGTGGGCCGGGACTAGCGGGGGTCAAAAACATTCAGTACTTC
TRBV6-4	TRBD1	few	TRBJ1-2	CASGQGPSYGYTF	TGTGCCAGCGGACAGGGACCTTCCTATGGCTACACCTTC